This T cell receptor beta chain was identified during a study of T cell responses to AZD1222 COVID-19 vaccine. Broader study findings: CD4 TCRs associated with vaccination spanned spike, dominating at 160-218 and 743-854. In a largely white British group with more females than males, clonal diversity was possibly underestimated.

The repertoire was sequenced with immunoSEQ multiplex PCR; TCRdb's copy has only in-frame clones and lacks some. The top ten hold around 1.9% of the sample, which has more than 100,000 clones, more than 90% seen once. In the case of this clone: Its matching antigen is unknown.

This TCR derives from an adult who received the AZD1222 COVID-19 vaccine. The sequencing used peripheral blood, collected 28 days after the second AZD1222 dose.

In nucleotides, the CDR3 is TGTGCCAGCAGCGTACGCCCTAGCGCTCAAGAGACCCAGTACTTC. Protein product: CASSVRPSAQETQYF. The chain links TRBV9 to TRBJ2-5; perhaps TRBD2 as D (6 bases). This CDR3 spans 15 amino acids. V dropped 1 base and J dropped 2 bases, with 12 bases sitting between them. Germline V CDR1 and CDR2: SGDLS, YYNGEE.